This is a list of T cell receptor beta chains from one sample in a study of OX40 agonist ivuxolimab in advanced cancers. Data came from immunoSEQ multiplex PCR; TCRdb stores just in-frame clones and leaves some out. The data show fewer than 65,000 clones, with roughly 90% seen just once and around 5% held by the top ten. The input for sequencing was CD4+ or CD8+ T cells sorted from blood, taken in a trial of the OX40 agonist ivuxolimab. The receptors come from an adult with an advanced solid tumor such as melanoma, head and neck, liver or kidney cancer. The CDR3 runs from the conserved cysteine through the conserved F or W. D genes are given only for firm matches. The size field is filled for only some rows; it gives once, few, many or a size class.

d_gene	v_gene	j_gene	abundance	CDR3aa	CDR3nt
-	TRBV19	TRBJ1-1	-	CASSQPLNTEAFF	TGTGCCAGTAGCCAACCCCTGAACACTGAAGCTTTCTTT
TRBD1	TRBV12-5	TRBJ1-1	-	CASGYRTGGKDTEAFF	TGTGCTAGTGGTTACCGGACAGGGGGCAAGGACACTGAAGCTTTCTTT
TRBD2	TRBV4-1	TRBJ2-5	once	CASSQVGLAGFQETQYF	TGCGCCAGCAGCCAAGTGGGCCTAGCGGGATTCCAAGAGACCCAGTACTTC
-	TRBV30	TRBJ2-2	-	CAWSVSVGELFF	TGTGCCTGGAGTGTGTCGGTTGGGGAGCTGTTTTTT
-	TRBV6-5	TRBJ1-1	-	CASSYRTTNTEAFF	TGTGCCAGCAGTTACCGTACAACGAACACTGAAGCTTTCTTT
TRBD1	TRBV6-5	TRBJ2-7	once	CASSYSGQEPYEQYF	TGTGCCAGCAGTTACTCGGGACAGGAGCCCTACGAGCAGTACTTC
-	TRBV27	TRBJ2-5	-	CASSLNQRPHRGTQYF	TGTGCCAGCAGTTTAAACCAGCGGCCCCACCGCGGGACCCAGTACTTC
-	TRBV5-1	TRBJ2-1	-	CASSLETNNEQFF	TGCGCCAGCAGCTTGGAGACTAACAATGAGCAGTTCTTC
TRBD2	TRBV7-9	TRBJ2-1	-	CASSPRLAGGREQFF	TGTGCCAGCAGCCCCCGACTAGCGGGAGGCAGGGAGCAGTTCTTC
TRBD2	TRBV27	TRBJ2-3	-	CASSLLAGGTDTQYF	TGTGCCAGCAGTTTACTAGCGGGGGGCACAGATACGCAGTATTTT
-	TRBV2	TRBJ2-1	-	CASRRDLPGTAVEQFF	TGTGCCAGCAGGCGGGACCTACCCGGAACCGCCGTAGAGCAGTTCTTC
TRBD2	TRBV9	TRBJ2-1	few	CASSASGTTFNEQFF	TGTGCCAGCAGCGCCTCCGGGACTACTTTCAATGAGCAGTTCTTC
-	TRBV30	TRBJ2-7	-	CAWSVSSASSYEQYF	TGTGCCTGGAGTGTATCGTCAGCCTCCTCCTACGAGCAGTACTTC
-	TRBV5-1	TRBJ1-1	-	CASSLETPNTEAFF	TGCGCCAGCAGCTTGGAGACACCGAACACTGAAGCTTTCTTT
-	TRBV4-1	TRBJ2-7	once	CASSQGQGIRDEQYF	TGCGCCAGCAGCCAAGGTCAGGGGATACGGGACGAGCAGTACTTC
-	TRBV10-3	TRBJ1-1	-	CAISEKPNTEAFF	TGTGCCATCAGTGAAAAGCCGAACACTGAAGCTTTCTTT
TRBD1	TRBV11-3	TRBJ1-1	-	CASSSRTGMNTEAFF	TGTGCCAGCAGCTCTAGGACAGGCATGAACACTGAAGCTTTCTTT
-	TRBV7-2	TRBJ2-1	-	CASSSHGEQFF	TGTGCCAGCAGCTCCCACGGTGAGCAGTTCTTC
-	TRBV5-1	TRBJ1-4	-	CASSSTGATNEKLFF	TGCGCCAGCAGCTCGACAGGTGCAACTAATGAAAAACTGTTTTTT
-	TRBV29-1	TRBJ1-3	-	CSVVIAGNTIYF	TGCAGCGTTGTGATAGCTGGAAACACCATATATTTT
TRBD1	TRBV5-6	TRBJ1-4	-	CASSSGQGAANEKLFF	TGTGCCAGCAGCTCCGGACAGGGTGCGGCTAATGAAAAACTGTTTTTT
-	TRBV2	TRBJ1-5	few	CASSGGNQPQHF	TGTGCCAGCAGTGGGGGGAATCAGCCCCAGCATTTT
TRBD2	TRBV5-4	TRBJ2-2	-	CASSLLAGAGELFF	TGTGCCAGCAGCTTACTAGCGGGCGCCGGGGAGCTGTTTTTT
TRBD2	TRBV11-3	TRBJ2-1	-	CASSSLAGSMSDEQFF	TGTGCCAGCAGCTCACTAGCGGGCTCGATGTCGGATGAGCAGTTCTTC
TRBD2	TRBV20-1	TRBJ2-7	-	CSASHGGGQSF	TGCAGTGCTTCCCACGGGGGGGGTCAATCTTTC
TRBD2	TRBV7-2	TRBJ2-5	-	CASSLGASGPQETQYF	TGTGCCAGCAGCTTAGGGGCTAGCGGGCCCCAAGAGACCCAGTACTTC
TRBD1	TRBV6-1	TRBJ2-2	few	CASSVSGTANTGELFF	TGTGCCAGCAGTGTATCGGGGACAGCGAACACCGGGGAGCTGTTTTTT
-	TRBV11-3	TRBJ2-2	-	CASRLRTGELFF	TGTGCCAGCAGACTCAGAACCGGGGAGCTGTTTTTT
-	TRBV6-6	TRBJ2-1	-	CASSYVRGHNEQFF	TGTGCCAGCAGTTACGTCAGGGGTCACAATGAGCAGTTCTTC
TRBD2	TRBV5-1	TRBJ2-7	-	CASSLPLAGVGQYF	TGCGCCAGCAGCTTGCCGCTAGCGGGGGTCGGGCAGTACTTC
-	TRBV19	TRBJ1-2	-	CASSTDLQGSNGYTF	TGTGCCAGTAGTACGGACCTTCAGGGGTCTAACGGCTACACCTTC
-	TRBV6-1	TRBJ1-4	-	CASSVTSPYTSNEKLFF	TGTGCCAGCAGTGTAACGTCGCCCTATACAAGTAATGAAAAACTGTTTTTT
-	TRBV5-4	TRBJ2-5	-	CASSLEPHREETQYF	TGTGCCAGCAGCTTGGAACCCCACAGGGAAGAGACCCAGTACTTC
TRBD1	TRBV18	TRBJ1-1	-	CASSQTQGQGRTEAFF	TGTGCCAGCTCACAAACGCAGGGACAGGGGAGAACTGAAGCTTTCTTT
-	TRBV2	TRBJ2-3	-	CASTERNTQYF	TGTGCCAGCACCGAGAGGAATACGCAGTATTTT
TRBD1	TRBV6-6	TRBJ2-7	-	CASSPRTGGWEQYF	TGTGCCAGCAGTCCCCGGACAGGGGGATGGGAGCAGTACTTC
TRBD1	TRBV5-4	TRBJ1-3	-	CASSPTGNGNTIYF	TGTGCCAGCAGCCCGACAGGGAACGGAAACACCATATATTTT
-	TRBV19	TRBJ1-1	once	CASSTTALNTEAFF	TGTGCCAGTAGCACGACAGCATTGAACACTGAAGCTTTCTTT
-	TRBV6-1	TRBJ2-1	-	CASSRPDEQFF	TGTGCCAGCAGCCGACCGGATGAGCAGTTCTTC
TRBD2	TRBV4-1	TRBJ2-3	-	CASSQDGSGSSTDTQYF	TGCGCCAGCAGCCAAGATGGCAGCGGGAGCTCGACAGATACGCAGTATTTT
-	TRBV6-1	TRBJ2-7	-	CASSEAEGFRVYEQYF	TGTGCCAGCAGTGAAGCGGAGGGTTTCAGGGTCTACGAGCAGTACTTC
-	TRBV29-1	TRBJ1-2	-	CSVGGELYGYTF	TGCAGCGTTGGCGGGGAGCTCTATGGCTACACCTTC
-	TRBV11-3	TRBJ2-5	-	CASSLKGWETQYF	TGTGCCAGCAGCTTAAAGGGTTGGGAGACCCAGTACTTC
TRBD2	TRBV29-1	TRBJ2-7	-	CSVYGGLAPEQYF	TGCAGCGTCTATGGGGGACTAGCGCCCGAGCAGTACTTC
TRBD1	TRBV4-1	TRBJ1-1	once	CASSHSDRGIAEAFF	TGCGCCAGCAGCCATTCCGACAGGGGAATCGCTGAAGCTTTCTTT
TRBD1	TRBV18	TRBJ1-6	-	CASSPTGGGGSPLHF	TGTGCCAGCTCGCCCACAGGGGGCGGAGGCTCACCCCTCCACTTT
-	TRBV7-3	TRBJ2-5	few	CASSLGSRPQETQYF	TGTGCCAGCAGCTTAGGATCCCGGCCCCAAGAGACCCAGTACTTC
-	TRBV29-1	TRBJ1-3	-	CSVDGSGSGNTIYF	TGCAGCGTTGACGGCAGCGGCTCTGGAAACACCATATATTTT
TRBD2	TRBV18	TRBJ2-7	-	CASSQTSGRLNEQYF	TGTGCCAGCTCACAGACTAGCGGGAGGTTAAACGAGCAGTACTTC
-	TRBV5-1	TRBJ1-1	-	CASSLAGGGTEAFF	TGCGCCAGCAGCTTGGCTGGGGGAGGGACTGAAGCTTTCTTT
-	TRBV30	TRBJ2-7	-	CAWSKTSVTYEQYF	TGTGCCTGGAGTAAAACCTCCGTGACCTACGAGCAGTACTTC
-	TRBV5-1	TRBJ2-7	few	CASSLSGRPSSYEQYF	TGCGCCAGCAGCCTTTCCGGACGGCCGAGCTCCTACGAGCAGTACTTC
-	TRBV10-2	TRBJ2-7	-	CASRDNRAGYEQYF	TGCGCCAGCAGGGATAACAGGGCAGGCTACGAGCAGTACTTC
-	TRBV4-1	TRBJ1-6	-	CASRDGSYNSPLHF	TGCGCCAGCAGGGATGGCTCCTATAATTCACCCCTCCACTTT
TRBD2	TRBV28	TRBJ2-3	-	CASRTSGRDTQYF	TGTGCCAGCAGGACTAGCGGGAGGGATACGCAGTATTTT
TRBD1	TRBV7-9	TRBJ2-7	-	CASSRYDRAHEQYF	TGTGCCAGCAGCCGTTACGACAGGGCCCACGAGCAGTACTTC
-	TRBV6-1	TRBJ1-4	once	CASSEVGWLFF	TGTGCCAGCAGTGAAGTCGGCTGGCTGTTTTTT
TRBD1	TRBV28	TRBJ1-1	-	CASSGTGSNAFF	TGTGCCAGCAGCGGGACAGGGAGTAATGCTTTCTTT
TRBD1	TRBV5-4	TRBJ2-4	-	CASSSQGAQAKNIQYF	TGTGCCAGCAGCTCCCAGGGGGCGCAGGCCAAAAACATTCAGTACTTC